The source of this TCR beta chain is a study of molecular identifiers for immune sequencing clone quantification. This clonotype was counted at least ten times. What it binds is unknown. CDR3 length equals 14 residues. CDR1 MNHEY and CDR2 SVGAGI come from the germline V gene. V shed 2 bases, J shed 14 bases, and the junction held 10 bases outside the gene matches. Study-wide findings and caveats: Spiked Jurkat TCR RNA equal to one cell could reportedly be picked out among 1 million or so naive cells.

TCRdb ran MiXCR on the PCR reads and lists one entry per CDR3 protein. The table shows about 10,000 distinct CDR3 sequences, with roughly a sixth occurring only once. The specimen sequenced was naive CD8+ T cells from blood, with Jurkat cell RNA spiked in. The subset here: FACS-sorted CD8+CD4-CCR7+CD45RA+ naive T cells. The receptor comes from a human donor in good health. Some libraries in this study had Jurkat cell RNA spiked in. The rearrangement joins TRBV6-5 to TRBJ1-5; 9 bases are a match to TRBD1. The CDR3 loop reads CASSYGAGQGIKHF. The CDR3 region has the DNA TGTGCCAGCAGTTACGGGGCGGGACAGGGAATCAAGCATTTT.